This T cell receptor (beta chain) was sequenced for a study of sequential checkpoint blockade in melanoma. Repertoires were generated with immunoSEQ multiplex PCR, while TCRdb's copy carries only in-frame clones and drops some. The sample lists some 19,000 clones, just over 70% occurring once. Germline-derived CDR1 and CDR2 are GTSNPN and SVGIG (reference sequence). CDR3 length: 16 residues. V shed 0 bases and J 9 bases; nucleotides not matched to a gene: 13. This clone was seen a handful of times. Treatment indicated: randomized to nivolumab then ipilimumab (arm A) or the reverse (arm B). The clonotype originates from a human donor with melanoma. This chain connects TRBV30 to TRBJ2-5, with 10 bases aligning to TRBD2. The sample was CD8+ T cells sorted from blood (inferred from file names), taken from a patient given nivolumab and ipilimumab in sequence. CDR3 coding DNA: TGTGCCTGGAGTGTACCCCAGCGGGGGGGGCCTGAGGCCCAGTACTTC. Protein: CAWSVPQRGGPEAQYF. Drawing the rest from reference TRBV30 and TRBJ2-5, the complete variable domain is SQTIHQWPATLVQPVGSPLSLECTVEGTSNPNLYWYRQAAGRGLQLLFYSVGIGQISSEVPQNLSASRPQDRQFILSSKKLLLSDSGFYLCAWSVPQRGGPEAQYFGPGTRLLVL.